Listed here are 27 T cell receptor beta chains from one sample, sequenced in a study of Ad26.COV2.S vaccination and SARS-CoV-2 variants. The protocol was immunoSEQ multiplex PCR, while the TCRdb copy is restricted to in-frame clones and leaves out a portion. The profile shows about 350,000 clones, about 87% of them singletons. As to treatment: 15 to 20 received Ad26.COV2.S at low or high dose, single or two shots; 5 received placebo; per-sample allocation not given. Day 63 following the first vaccine or placebo injection was when the samples were taken. The material was peripheral blood, obtained in a trial of Ad26.COV2.S vaccine versus placebo. The receptor source for this set is a person between 18 and 60 years old who received the Ad26.COV2.S COVID-19 vaccine or a placebo.

This sequence joins TRBV7-9 and TRBJ2-7; 7 positions match TRBD1. There are 14 residues in the CDR3. Germline CDR1 SEHNR, CDR2 FQNEAQ (reference sequence). The V segment lost 1 base and the J segment 9 bases; nucleotides outside the gene matches: 9. The CDR3 sequence is CASSLGSGTEVQYF. CDR3 nucleotides: TGTGCCAGCAGCTTAGGCTCAGGGACAGAGGTGCAGTACTTC.

The sample holds one count of this clone. The rearrangement uses TRBV5-1 and TRBJ2-1; weak D call: TRBD2 (5 bases). This CDR3 is 20 amino acids long. V gave up 4 bases and J gave up 0 bases, with 26 bases separating them. Germline V gene sequence: CDR1 SGHRS, CDR2 YFSETQ. CDR3: CASSPPGSAYSTGSYNEQFF. Written as DNA, the CDR3 is TGCGCCAGCAGCCCCCCTGGTAGCGCTTACTCAACGGGCTCCTACAATGAGCAGTTCTTC.

V and J are TRBV15 and TRBJ1-1, with TRBD1 as a possible D gene (5 bases). The CDR3 runs 14 residues. Germline CDR1 is LNHNV and CDR2 is YYDKDF (reference sequence). The V end lost 0 bases, the J end lost 14 bases, and 19 bases lay between the germline ends. The CDR3 sequence: CATSRDLRAGSLFF. CDR3 bases: TGTGCCACCAGCAGAGATCTTCGGGCAGGGAGCTTATTCTTT.

The V and J genes are TRBV24-1 and TRBJ2-1; D is uncertain. The length of the CDR3 is 14 residues. V was pared by 8 bases and J by 6 bases, with 16 bases between. The germline V gene has CDR1 KGHDR and CDR2 SFDVKD. The CDR3 nucleotides read TGTGCCACCATGGGCTCGCCGGAAACCAATGAGCAGTTCTTC. This gives the protein CATMGSPETNEQFF.

The rearrangement links TRBV20-1 to TRBJ2-3; D gene unclear. V was shortened by 3 bases and J by 0 bases, with 7 bases between the two germline ends. There are 13 residues in the CDR3. The V gene's germline CDR1 is DFQATT and CDR2 SNEGSKA (reference sequence). CDR3 coding DNA: TGCAGTGCTAGTTCGGTCAGCACAGATACGCAGTATTTT. It specifies CSASSVSTDTQYF.

This clone appeared once. Its ends do not fully match the called genes, so a read error is possible. The gene calls are TRBV14 and TRBJ2-1; 15 positions match TRBD2. The CDR3 contains 20 residues. In germline, CDR1 is SGHDN, CDR2 FVKESK. Here the CDR3 reads CASSPGLAGGPSSSDNEQFF. The DNA of the CDR3 is TGTGCCAGCAGCCCAGGACTAGCGGGGGGGCCCAGCTCCTCCGACAATGAGCAGTTCTTC.

CDR3 region: CASSIELQGASNEQFF. For the CDR3, the DNA is TGTGCCAGTAGTATAGAATTACAGGGGGCTAGCAATGAGCAGTTCTTC. The chain is built from TRBV19 and TRBJ2-1, with TRBD1 matching over 9 bases. Germline-derived CDR1 and CDR2 are LNHDA and SQIVND (reference sequence). The ends lost 0 bases at V and 6 bases at J; junction bases unmatched: 6. This CDR3 has 16 amino acids. Filled out from reference TRBV19 and TRBJ2-1, the complete variable domain reads DGGITQSPKYLFRKEGQNVTLSCEQNLNHDAMYWYRQDPGQGLRLIYYSQIVNDFQKGDIAEGYSVSREKKESFPLTVTSAQKNPTAFYLCASSIELQGASNEQFFGPGTRLTVL.

V and J are TRBV27 and TRBJ2-5; D perhaps matches TRBD2 (7 bases). This CDR3 spans 16 amino acids. The germline gives CDR1 MNHEY, CDR2 SMNVEV (reference sequence). Trimming stripped 6 bases from V and 5 bases from J, with 22 bases between. The DNA of the CDR3 is TGTGCCAGCAGCTACACCCGCCCGCGGGGGCTTGAGACCCAGTACTTC. Amino acid sequence: CASSYTRPRGLETQYF.

This rearrangement joins TRBV28 to TRBJ1-2; D is possibly TRBD1 (5 bases). V was trimmed by 6 bases and J by 5 bases, leaving 13 bases between them. This CDR3 is 13 amino acids long. Germline CDR1 and CDR2: MDHEN and SYDVKM. The CDR3 coding sequence is TGTGCCAGCAGGCCGGACATCTTTTATGGCTACACCTTC. Protein product: CASRPDIFYGYTF.

The V gene is TRBV7-3, the J gene TRBJ1-1; 7 nucleotides align to TRBD1. This CDR3 is built from 14 residues. V was pared by 5 bases and J by 2 bases, with 5 bases of the junction left unmatched. Germline V lookup: CDR1 SGHTA, CDR2 FQGTGA. CDR3 loop: CASSLRTGNTEAFF. Here the CDR3 DNA reads TGTGCCAGCAGCCTCCGGACAGGAAACACTGAAGCTTTCTTT.

Written as DNA, the CDR3 is TGTGCCAGCGGAGGACAGGGTAACTATGGCTACACCTTC. It is translated as CASGGQGNYGYTF. This sequence joins TRBV6-5 and TRBJ1-2, with TRBD1 matching over 8 bases. CDR3 size: 13 residues. Germline values: CDR1 MNHEY, CDR2 SVGAGI. The V and J ends lost 8 bases and 1 base, in that order; junction bases with no gene match: 3.

This chain joins TRBV9 and TRBJ2-1; 10 positions match TRBD2. CDR3 size: 15 residues. V lost 3 bases, J lost 9 bases, and 9 bases stayed unmatched. Germline CDR1 reads SGDLS; CDR2 reads YYNGEE. This CDR3 reads CASSGTSGGTLEQFF. As DNA, the CDR3 is TGTGCCAGCAGCGGGACTAGCGGAGGAACACTTGAGCAGTTCTTC. The full variable domain, completed using reference TRBV9 and TRBJ2-1, is DSGVTQTPKHLITATGQRVTLRCSPRSGDLSVYWYQQSLDQGLQFLIQYYNGEERAKGNILERFSAQQFPDLHSELNLSSLELGDSALYFCASSGTSGGTLEQFFGPGTRLTVL.

The chain is built from TRBV15 and TRBJ2-2, with TRBD1 as a possible D gene (6 bases). V was shortened by 4 bases and J by 5 bases, with 14 bases between the two germline ends. The CDR3 length is 15 residues. CDR1 and CDR2 (germline): LNHNV, YYDKDF (reference sequence). CDR3 DNA: TGTGCCACCAGCATCAGACAGGCCGCTACCGGGGAGCTGTTTTTT. Amino acid sequence: CATSIRQAATGELFF.

This clone was observed at least ten times. The J gene is TRBJ2-5, the V gene TRBV6-2 or TRBV6-3, with D tentatively TRBD1 (5 bases). The CDR3 runs 14 residues. CDR1 and CDR2 from the germline V gene are MNHEY and SVGEGT. V lost 6 bases and J 5 bases, leaving 16 bases between the germline ends. The CDR3 DNA is TGTGCCAGCAGCTGGACACAAGTTGTGGAGACCCAGTACTTC. It translates to CASSWTQVVETQYF.

The CDR3 DNA is TGTGCCAGCAGCCCGGGACAGGGGGTTCAGGGCTACACCTTC. Its translation is CASSPGQGVQGYTF. V gene TRBV11-2 combines with J gene TRBJ1-2; 11 nucleotides align to TRBD1. The germline gives CDR1 SGHAT, CDR2 FQNNGV. The CDR3 is 14 amino acids. V was clipped by 5 bases and J by 8 bases; unmatched bases: 7.

The gene calls are TRBV7-8 and TRBJ1-4, with D uncertain. The CDR3 length is 14 residues. Trimming removed 1 base at V and 3 bases at J, with 6 bases between. Germline-derived CDR1 and CDR2 are SGHVS and FQNEAQ. CDR3 sequence reads: CASSLGSANEKLFF. CDR3 DNA: TGTGCCAGCAGCTTAGGATCGGCTAATGAAAAACTGTTTTTT.

The chain joins TRBV27 to TRBJ1-5; the D gene is possibly TRBD1 (5 bases). Trimming removed 5 bases from V and 7 bases from J, with 18 bases in between. This CDR3 spans 15 amino acids. The V gene's germline CDR1 is MNHEY and CDR2 SMNVEV (reference sequence). This CDR3 is CASSASGGVGQPQHF. Written as DNA, the CDR3 is TGTGCCAGCAGTGCCTCTGGGGGGGTTGGGCAGCCCCAGCATTTT.

The V call is TRBV30, the J call TRBJ1-1; D gene uncertain. Between the trimmed V and J ends, which lost 0 bases and 4 bases, there was a span of 12 bases. This CDR3 region has 14 residues. Germline CDR1 GTSNPN, CDR2 SVGIG (reference sequence). The CDR3 spells CAWSVASRGTEAFF. DNA for the CDR3: TGTGCCTGGAGTGTAGCCAGTCGGGGCACTGAAGCTTTCTTT.

The chain couples TRBV3-1 (or the pseudogene TRBV3-2) to TRBJ2-1; D is perhaps TRBD2 (5 bases). This CDR3 is built from 14 residues. V lost 0 bases and J 5 bases, leaving 8 bases between the germline ends. Per the germline V gene, CDR1 is LGHDT and CDR2 is YNNKEL (reference sequence). CDR3 protein: CASSQDGKNNEQFF. The CDR3 DNA reads TGTGCCAGCAGCCAAGACGGGAAAAACAATGAGCAGTTCTTC.

The chain links TRBV9 to TRBJ2-3, with D perhaps matching TRBD1 or TRBD2 (5 bases each). With 4 bases removed from V and 0 bases from J, the gap between germline ends came to 12 bases. Germline assignment: CDR1 SGDLS and CDR2 YYNGEE. The CDR3 extends over 15 amino acids. The CDR3 nucleotides read TGTGCCAGCAGCCTCCGGGACCCCAGCACAGATACGCAGTATTTT. Translating gives CASSLRDPSTDTQYF.

In nucleotides, the CDR3 is TGCAGCGTTGAGGAAGGCACTGAAGCTTTCTTT. Translating gives CSVEEGTEAFF. This sequence joins TRBV29-1 and TRBJ1-1; no definite D call. Germline-derived CDR1 and CDR2 are SQVTM and ANQGSEA. The V gene lost 3 bases and the J gene lost 4 bases, with 6 bases spanning the gap. This CDR3 comprises 11 residues.

The V and J genes are TRBV2 and TRBJ1-3; D gene ambiguous. The V and J ends lost 7 bases and 4 bases respectively, with 5 bases between them. Germline V gene data show CDR1 as SNHLY and CDR2 as FYNNEI. The CDR3 length is 11 residues. In DNA form, the CDR3 reads TGTGCCAGCACGGGAGGAAACACCATATATTTT. This translates into CASTGGNTIYF.

This clone has only a few counts. The genes are TRBV5-4 and TRBJ2-7; unclear D gene. This CDR3 has 14 residues. CDR1 and CDR2 from the germline V gene are SGHNT and YYREEE (reference sequence). V lost 1 base and J 3 bases, leaving 11 bases between the germline ends. The CDR3 DNA follows: TGTGCCAGCAGCTTGTGGGCCGACGACTACGAGCAGTACTTC. Translating it yields CASSLWADDYEQYF.

The rearrangement joins TRBV4-1 to TRBJ2-2, with TRBD1 matching over 10 bases. Unmatched junction bases numbered 7, after V lost 3 bases and J lost 6 bases. From germline, CDR1 is MGHRA and CDR2 YSYEKL. This CDR3 spans 16 amino acids. The CDR3 nucleotides are TGCGCCAGCAGCCATGCCGGGACAGGGGTCCCCGGGGAGCTGTTTTTT. This encodes CASSHAGTGVPGELFF.

The chain joins TRBV7-2 to TRBJ2-7, with TRBD1 matching over 9 bases. Germline CDR1 and CDR2: SGHTA and FQGNSA. Unmatched junction bases numbered 7, after V lost 4 bases and J lost 3 bases. The CDR3 sequence is 15 residues long. In DNA, the CDR3 is TGTGCCAGCAGCTCCACCGGGACAGGGTACTACGAGCAGTACTTC. Translated: CASSSTGTGYYEQYF.

This chain uses TRBV2 with TRBJ2-3; no clear D. Germline CDR1 reads SNHLY; CDR2 reads FYNNEI. The CDR3 is 13 residues long. Trimming took off 3 bases at V and 4 bases at J, with 8 bases between the two ends. CDR3 protein: CASSDGVPDTQYF. The CDR3 DNA reads TGTGCCAGCAGTGATGGAGTTCCAGATACGCAGTATTTT. The full variable domain, in which reference TRBV2 and TRBJ2-3 provide the parts outside the CDR3, is EPEVTQTPSHQVTQMGQEVILRCVPISNHLYFYWYRQILGQKVEFLVSFYNNEISEKSEIFDDQFSVERPDGSNFTLKIRSTKLEDSAMYFCASSDGVPDTQYFGPGTRLTVL.

V and J are TRBV9 and TRBJ2-1; possibly TRBD2 for D (5 bases). Germline CDR1 SGDLS, CDR2 YYNGEE. This CDR3 spans 13 amino acids. V was cut by 0 bases and J by 9 bases, with 10 bases left in between. The CDR3 DNA reads as TGTGCCAGCAGCGTAGGATCGGGGATTGAGCAGTTCTTC. Protein product: CASSVGSGIEQFF.